Below, one T cell receptor (beta chain) is given with its context. The record originates from a study of cytomegalovirus exposure and HLA in healthy donors. PCR amplification relied on 60 Vbeta primers (plus 13 Jbeta primers). Produced via immunoSEQ multiplex PCR; TCRdb's table is partial and in-frame only. This table holds 160,000 or so clones, around 77% found once. Germline V CDR1 and CDR2: SGHAT, FQNNGV. CDR3 size: 12 residues. Trimming removed 4 bases from V and 10 bases from J; junction bases left unmatched: 5. This sequence was found in a man aged 55 to 69 in good health and CMV-seronegative. The chain recombines TRBV11-2 with TRBJ2-3, with 7 bases lining up with TRBD2. The source material was PBMCs. The CDR3 region is CASSWTREAQYF. CDR3 DNA sequence: TGTGCCAGCAGCTGGACTCGGGAGGCGCAGTATTTT.